These T cell receptor beta chains were read from a single sample in a study of CD8+ T cells in alopecia areata. Assay: immunoSEQ multiplex PCR; the TCRdb copy retains only in-frame clones and omits some. The sample holds 130,000 or so clones, around 87% seen once. This sample comprised CD8+ T cells sorted from blood, obtained at week 4, from a patient treated with tofacitinib. These receptors were collected from a human donor with alopecia areata. CDR3s include the opening cysteine and the closing phenylalanine or tryptophan. The order of the fields is V gene, clone size, J gene, D gene, CDR3 DNA, CDR3 protein. The D gene is left open where the match is weak. Not all rows give a size; the values are once, few, many and, for expanded clones, a class.

v_gene: TRBV7-9
abundance: once
j_gene: TRBJ2-7
d_gene: -
CDR3nt: TGTGCCAGCAGCTTAGCCTTCGAGTACGAGCAGTACTTC
CDR3aa: CASSLAFEYEQYF

v_gene: TRBV27
abundance: -
j_gene: TRBJ2-7
d_gene: -
CDR3nt: TGTGCCAGCAGTTTAGAGAGTCAGGCACGGAGTACCTACGAGCAGTACTTC
CDR3aa: CASSLESQARSTYEQYF

v_gene: TRBV7-9
abundance: -
j_gene: TRBJ2-1
d_gene: -
CDR3nt: TGTGCCAGCAGCTTCGGCTACAATGAGCAGTTCTTC
CDR3aa: CASSFGYNEQFF

v_gene: TRBV7-9
abundance: few
j_gene: TRBJ2-7
d_gene: TRBD1
CDR3nt: TGTGCCAGCAGCTTACCGAACACGACAGGGACATACGAGCAGTACTTC
CDR3aa: CASSLPNTTGTYEQYF

v_gene: TRBV7-3
abundance: -
j_gene: TRBJ2-1
d_gene: TRBD2
CDR3nt: TGTGCCAGCAGCCCGGGGACTAGCGGGGACCCCTACAATGAGCAGTTCTTC
CDR3aa: CASSPGTSGDPYNEQFF

v_gene: TRBV30
abundance: -
j_gene: TRBJ2-1
d_gene: -
CDR3nt: TGTGCCTGGAGTCCCAGGCCCTCCTACAATGAGCAGTTCTTC
CDR3aa: CAWSPRPSYNEQFF

v_gene: TRBV29-1
abundance: -
j_gene: TRBJ1-2
d_gene: TRBD1
CDR3nt: TGCAGCGGCTACAGGGGGACCCACTATGGCTACACCTTC
CDR3aa: CSGYRGTHYGYTF

v_gene: TRBV25-1
abundance: once
j_gene: TRBJ2-3
d_gene: -
CDR3nt: TGTGCCACCGCGATCACAGATACGCAGTATTTT
CDR3aa: CATAITDTQYF

v_gene: TRBV30
abundance: -
j_gene: TRBJ2-1
d_gene: TRBD2
CDR3nt: TGTGCCTGGACTTTAGCGGGGGGGCCTTATGAAGAGCAGTTCTTC
CDR3aa: CAWTLAGGPYEEQFF

v_gene: TRBV29-1
abundance: -
j_gene: TRBJ2-2
d_gene: -
CDR3nt: TGCAGCGTTGAGCAGAGCGGGGAGCTGTTTTTT
CDR3aa: CSVEQSGELFF

v_gene: TRBV9
abundance: -
j_gene: TRBJ2-7
d_gene: -
CDR3nt: TGTGTCAGCAGCGTGGACGGAACTTTCTACGAGCAGTACTTC
CDR3aa: CVSSVDGTFYEQYF

v_gene: TRBV2
abundance: -
j_gene: TRBJ1-4
d_gene: TRBD1
CDR3nt: TGTGCCAGCAGTGAAGGAGGGGGCCCTAATGAAAAACTGTTTTTT
CDR3aa: CASSEGGGPNEKLFF

v_gene: TRBV29-1
abundance: -
j_gene: TRBJ1-2
d_gene: -
CDR3nt: TGCAGCGTTCCACAGAGGGCGAACTATGGCTACACCTTC
CDR3aa: CSVPQRANYGYTF

v_gene: TRBV19
abundance: -
j_gene: TRBJ2-7
d_gene: -
CDR3nt: TGTGCCAGTAGTTTTAGTTTTACCTACGAGCAGTACTTC
CDR3aa: CASSFSFTYEQYF

v_gene: TRBV29-1
abundance: -
j_gene: TRBJ1-2
d_gene: -
CDR3nt: TGCAGCGTTGAGCATTGGGACTATGGCTACACCTTC
CDR3aa: CSVEHWDYGYTF

v_gene: TRBV5-4
abundance: -
j_gene: TRBJ2-1
d_gene: -
CDR3nt: TGTGCCAGCAGCTTGGGGATTGGTGAGCAGTTCTTC
CDR3aa: CASSLGIGEQFF

v_gene: TRBV27
abundance: -
j_gene: TRBJ1-2
d_gene: -
CDR3nt: TGTGCCAGCAGTTTATCCACAGTGTCCGCCCCGGATGGCTACACCTTC
CDR3aa: CASSLSTVSAPDGYTF

v_gene: TRBV6-5
abundance: -
j_gene: TRBJ1-1
d_gene: -
CDR3nt: TGTGCCAGCAGTTACTCTCAGGGTACTAACACTGAAGCTTTCTTT
CDR3aa: CASSYSQGTNTEAFF

v_gene: TRBV27
abundance: -
j_gene: TRBJ2-2
d_gene: TRBD2
CDR3nt: TGTGCCAGCAGCGGGGGGGTCACCGGGGAGCTGTTTTTT
CDR3aa: CASSGGVTGELFF

v_gene: TRBV2
abundance: once
j_gene: TRBJ2-7
d_gene: -
CDR3nt: TGTGCCAGCAGTTCGGAACGGGCCAGCTACGAGCAGTACTTC
CDR3aa: CASSSERASYEQYF

v_gene: TRBV27
abundance: once
j_gene: TRBJ2-7
d_gene: -
CDR3nt: TGTGCCAGCAGTTTCTCGGGGCGAGAGCAGTACTTC
CDR3aa: CASSFSGREQYF

v_gene: TRBV6-1
abundance: -
j_gene: TRBJ2-7
d_gene: TRBD2
CDR3nt: TGTGCCAGCAGTAGTCGGACTAGCGGGTCCTACGAGCAGTACTTC
CDR3aa: CASSSRTSGSYEQYF

v_gene: TRBV6-6
abundance: -
j_gene: TRBJ2-1
d_gene: -
CDR3nt: TGTGCCAGCAGTTACTCGGGAGGCGGGGATGAGCAGTTCTTC
CDR3aa: CASSYSGGGDEQFF

v_gene: TRBV5-4
abundance: -
j_gene: TRBJ2-5
d_gene: -
CDR3nt: TGTGCCAGCAGCTTGTATGGCAGGGAATTGTTGGAGACCCAGTACTTC
CDR3aa: CASSLYGRELLETQYF

v_gene: TRBV27
abundance: -
j_gene: TRBJ2-1
d_gene: -
CDR3nt: TGTGCCAGCAGGGGTATTTACAATGAGCAGTTCTTC
CDR3aa: CASRGIYNEQFF

v_gene: TRBV2
abundance: -
j_gene: TRBJ2-7
d_gene: TRBD2
CDR3nt: TGTGCCAGCAGTGAACTAGCGGGAAACTACGAGCAGTACTTC
CDR3aa: CASSELAGNYEQYF

v_gene: TRBV29-1
abundance: -
j_gene: TRBJ2-1
d_gene: -
CDR3nt: TGCAGCGTCGACAGGAGCTCCTACAATGAGCAGTTCTTC
CDR3aa: CSVDRSSYNEQFF

v_gene: TRBV30
abundance: -
j_gene: TRBJ2-7
d_gene: TRBD1
CDR3nt: TGTGCCTGGAGCTCAGGGACAGGCAACTACGAGCAGTACTTC
CDR3aa: CAWSSGTGNYEQYF

v_gene: TRBV5-4
abundance: -
j_gene: TRBJ2-7
d_gene: -
CDR3nt: TGTGCCAGCAGCGCTGACAGGTCCAACTACGAGCAGTACTTC
CDR3aa: CASSADRSNYEQYF

v_gene: TRBV7-9
abundance: once
j_gene: TRBJ2-3
d_gene: TRBD2
CDR3nt: TGTGCCAGCAGCTCGGGACTAAAGACCAGCACAGATACGCAGTATTTT
CDR3aa: CASSSGLKTSTDTQYF

v_gene: TRBV6-1
abundance: -
j_gene: TRBJ2-4
d_gene: -
CDR3nt: TGTGCCAGCCGCGCGGCCAAAAACATTCAGTACTTC
CDR3aa: CASRAAKNIQYF

v_gene: TRBV5-1
abundance: -
j_gene: TRBJ2-4
d_gene: TRBD1
CDR3nt: TGCGCCAGCAGCTTTGGGACAGGGGAAAACATTCAGTACTTC
CDR3aa: CASSFGTGENIQYF

v_gene: TRBV9
abundance: -
j_gene: TRBJ1-2
d_gene: -
CDR3nt: TGTGCCAGCGAGGGCACGGAGGGCTACACCTTC
CDR3aa: CASEGTEGYTF

v_gene: TRBV27
abundance: -
j_gene: TRBJ2-3
d_gene: TRBD2
CDR3nt: TGTGCCAGCAGTTTAGCGGGAGATGTCTCAGATACGCAGTATTTT
CDR3aa: CASSLAGDVSDTQYF

v_gene: TRBV6-6
abundance: -
j_gene: TRBJ2-3
d_gene: -
CDR3nt: TGTGCCAGCAGTTGGGACACCACAGATACGCAGTATTTT
CDR3aa: CASSWDTTDTQYF

v_gene: TRBV6-5
abundance: -
j_gene: TRBJ1-2
d_gene: TRBD1
CDR3nt: TGTGCCAGCAGTCCTGACAGGGCTAACTATGGCTACACCTTC
CDR3aa: CASSPDRANYGYTF

v_gene: TRBV13
abundance: -
j_gene: TRBJ2-7
d_gene: -
CDR3nt: TGTGCCAGCAGCTTCAGGGGGGATTCCTACGAGCAGTACTTC
CDR3aa: CASSFRGDSYEQYF

v_gene: TRBV29-1
abundance: -
j_gene: TRBJ2-5
d_gene: TRBD1
CDR3nt: TGCAGCGTGGACGCCGGGACAGGGGAAGAGACCCAGTACTTC
CDR3aa: CSVDAGTGEETQYF

v_gene: TRBV29-1
abundance: -
j_gene: TRBJ2-7
d_gene: TRBD1
CDR3nt: TGCAGCGTGGCCGGGACAGGGGGCCGTAATCCCTTCTACGAGCAGTACTTC
CDR3aa: CSVAGTGGRNPFYEQYF

v_gene: TRBV27
abundance: -
j_gene: TRBJ1-1
d_gene: -
CDR3nt: TGTGCCAGCAGTTTTGGCGGACACGAAGCTTTCTTT
CDR3aa: CASSFGGHEAFF

v_gene: TRBV7-9
abundance: -
j_gene: TRBJ2-3
d_gene: TRBD1
CDR3nt: TGTGCCAGCAGCCAGGTCGAGGACAGGGGGCGAGATACGCAGTATTTT
CDR3aa: CASSQVEDRGRDTQYF

v_gene: TRBV6-5
abundance: -
j_gene: TRBJ1-2
d_gene: -
CDR3nt: TGTGCCAGCCGACAGGCGATAAACTATGGCTACACCTTC
CDR3aa: CASRQAINYGYTF

v_gene: TRBV7-9
abundance: -
j_gene: TRBJ2-1
d_gene: -
CDR3nt: TGTGCCAGCAGCTTAGAACTCCCGGGCGATGAGCAGTTCTTC
CDR3aa: CASSLELPGDEQFF

v_gene: TRBV19
abundance: -
j_gene: TRBJ2-7
d_gene: -
CDR3nt: TGTGCCAGTAGTATCAAGGGAACGCAGTACTTC
CDR3aa: CASSIKGTQYF

v_gene: TRBV30
abundance: -
j_gene: TRBJ2-7
d_gene: -
CDR3nt: TGTGCCTGGAAGACCGTCTACGAGCAGTACTTC
CDR3aa: CAWKTVYEQYF

v_gene: TRBV9
abundance: -
j_gene: TRBJ2-7
d_gene: -
CDR3nt: TGTGCCAGCAGCGTAGGGGGGAACGCAGGTGGGCAGTACTTC
CDR3aa: CASSVGGNAGGQYF

v_gene: TRBV25-1
abundance: -
j_gene: TRBJ2-4
d_gene: -
CDR3nt: TGTGCCAGCAGTGAAACGGCGGCAGTCTACATTCAGTACTTC
CDR3aa: CASSETAAVYIQYF

v_gene: TRBV30
abundance: once
j_gene: TRBJ2-4
d_gene: -
CDR3nt: TGTACCTGGAGTGTATACCAGGACATTCAGTACTTC
CDR3aa: CTWSVYQDIQYF

v_gene: TRBV2
abundance: -
j_gene: TRBJ2-1
d_gene: TRBD1
CDR3nt: TGTGCCAGAATGAGGGCAGGGGGCAATGAGCAGTTCTTC
CDR3aa: CARMRAGGNEQFF

v_gene: TRBV14
abundance: -
j_gene: TRBJ1-5
d_gene: -
CDR3nt: TGTGCCAGCAGCCAAGATGGGAGGGGCAGGCAGCCCCAGCATTTT
CDR3aa: CASSQDGRGRQPQHF

v_gene: TRBV11-2
abundance: -
j_gene: TRBJ2-4
d_gene: TRBD2
CDR3nt: TGTGCCAGCAGCTTTGACGCGGGAGCCGGGGACATTCAGTACTTC
CDR3aa: CASSFDAGAGDIQYF

v_gene: TRBV4-1
abundance: -
j_gene: TRBJ2-2
d_gene: TRBD2
CDR3nt: TGCGCCAGCAGCCAAGTCCAGCGGGAGGGCACCGGGGAGCTGTTTTTT
CDR3aa: CASSQVQREGTGELFF

v_gene: TRBV27
abundance: -
j_gene: TRBJ2-3
d_gene: -
CDR3nt: TGTGCCAGCAGTTTAAATGCGGGGTGGCTTAAAACGCAGTATTTT
CDR3aa: CASSLNAGWLKTQYF